Listed below are T cell receptor beta chains from one sample, sequenced in a study of T cell responses to AZD1222 COVID-19 vaccine. Profiling relied on immunoSEQ multiplex PCR, and the TCRdb table lists in-frame clones only, not all of them. The table shows about 150,000 clones, with roughly 89% occurring only once. Specimen: peripheral blood, collected 28 days after the second dose of the MenACWY control vaccine. These receptors all stem from an adult who received the MenACWY meningococcal vaccine as a control. The CDR3 runs from the conserved cysteine through the conserved F or W. A D gene is named only where the DNA matches it firmly. Clone size is stated in some rows and not others, as once, few, many or a class when expanded.

.,TRBV6-2/TRBV6-3,.,TRBJ1-5,CASSYTQYSNQPQHF,TGTGCCAGCAGTTATACACAGTATAGCAATCAGCCCCAGCATTTT
.,TRBV7-5,.,TRBJ2-3,CVRSISGERSFTDTQYF,TGTGTCAGAAGCATATCCGGCGAGCGGAGCTTCACAGATACGCAGTATTTT
.,TRBV19,.,TRBJ1-4,CASSTEAWGLFF,TGTGCCAGTAGTACCGAGGCATGGGGACTGTTTTTT
.,TRBV7-9,.,TRBJ2-3,CASSLGETYRFTDTQYF,TGTGCCAGCAGCTTAGGGGAAACGTACCGGTTCACAGATACGCAGTATTTT
.,TRBV12-3/TRBV12-4,.,TRBJ1-1,CASSLSTAREAFF,TGTGCCAGCAGTTTAAGTACGGCCAGAGAAGCTTTCTTT
.,TRBV3-1/TRBV3-2,.,TRBJ1-1,CASSQGPGNTEAFF,TGTGCCAGCAGCCAAGGCCCAGGGAACACTGAAGCTTTCTTT
.,TRBV7-9,.,TRBJ2-5,CASSQKQGPQETQYF,TGTGCCAGCAGCCAAAAACAGGGTCCCCAAGAGACCCAGTACTTC
TRBD2,TRBV25-1,once,TRBJ2-1,CASTAGVWEFF,TGTGCCAGTACTGCGGGGGTCTGGGAGTTCTTC
TRBD1,TRBV28,.,TRBJ1-2,CASMGQESPNYGYTF,TGTGCCAGCATGGGACAGGAGAGCCCTAACTATGGCTACACCTTC
.,TRBV6-1,.,TRBJ1-5,CASSEAGGANQPQHF,TGTGCCAGCAGTGAAGCAGGGGGGGCGAATCAGCCCCAGCATTTT
.,TRBV28,.,TRBJ2-7,CASNSGSYEQYF,TGTGCCAGCAACTCCGGGAGTTACGAGCAGTACTTC
TRBD1,TRBV10-3,.,TRBJ2-7,CAISESTGRGYEQYF,TGTGCCATCAGTGAGTCGACAGGGAGAGGATACGAGCAGTACTTC
.,TRBV28,.,TRBJ1-5,CASIQAGTKNQPQHF,TGTGCCAGCATCCAGGCTGGGACGAAGAATCAGCCCCAGCATTTT